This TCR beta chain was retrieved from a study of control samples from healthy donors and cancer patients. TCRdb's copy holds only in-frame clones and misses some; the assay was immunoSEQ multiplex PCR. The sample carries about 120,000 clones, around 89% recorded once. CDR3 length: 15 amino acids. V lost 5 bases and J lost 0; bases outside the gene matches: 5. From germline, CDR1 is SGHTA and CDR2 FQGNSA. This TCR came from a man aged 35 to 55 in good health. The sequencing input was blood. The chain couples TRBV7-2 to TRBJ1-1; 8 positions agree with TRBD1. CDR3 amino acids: CASSPRDRMNTEAFF. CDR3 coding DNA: TGTGCCAGCAGCCCCCGGGACAGGATGAACACTGAAGCTTTCTTT. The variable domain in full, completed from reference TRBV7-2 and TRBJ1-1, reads GAGVSQSPSNKVTEKGKDVELRCDPISGHTALYWYRQSLGQGLEFLIYFQGNSAPDKSGLPSDRFSAERTGGSVSTLTIQRTQQEDSAVYLCASSPRDRMNTEAFFGQGTRLTVV.